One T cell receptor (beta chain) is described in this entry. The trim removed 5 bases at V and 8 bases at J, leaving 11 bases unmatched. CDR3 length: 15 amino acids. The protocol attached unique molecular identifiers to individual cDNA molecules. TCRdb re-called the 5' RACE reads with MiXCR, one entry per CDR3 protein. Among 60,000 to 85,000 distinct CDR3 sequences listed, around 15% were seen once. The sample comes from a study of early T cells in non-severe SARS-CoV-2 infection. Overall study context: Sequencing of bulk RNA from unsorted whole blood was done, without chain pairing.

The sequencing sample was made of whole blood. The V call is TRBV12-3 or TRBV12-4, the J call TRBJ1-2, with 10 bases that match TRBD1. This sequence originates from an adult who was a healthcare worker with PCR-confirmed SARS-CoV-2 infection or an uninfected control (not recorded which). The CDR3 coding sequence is TGTGCCAGCAGTCGACGCACGGGACAGGGGTTAGGCTACACCTTC. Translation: CASSRRTGQGLGYTF.